Listed below are T cell receptor beta chains from one sample, sequenced in a study of T cell responses to AZD1222 COVID-19 vaccine. Some clones are missing from TCRdb's copy, which holds only in-frame ones; the method was immunoSEQ multiplex PCR. This table holds about 90,000 clones, around nine tenths found once. Sequenced here: peripheral blood, sampled on day 0 of MenACWY control vaccination. The receptors were gathered from an adult in good health. The conserved cysteine and the conserved F or W are not part of the CDR3 here.

CDR3	V	J
ATGGGSINEQY	TRBV24-1	TRBJ2-7
ASSLLDSLEAF	TRBV19	TRBJ1-1
AISEGPNNYGYT	TRBV10-3	TRBJ1-2
ASSLGAKGDRETQY	TRBV5-1	TRBJ2-5
ASSLEGRDQTQY	TRBV5-6	TRBJ2-5
ASHRGWRGPYNEQF	TRBV28	TRBJ2-1
ASSFIFLETQY	TRBV7-2	TRBJ2-5
ASSPVGGGAIKTGELF	TRBV5-1	TRBJ2-2
ASSLRGQGNEKLF	TRBV7-2	TRBJ1-4
ASRKGLAEETQY	TRBV7-2	TRBJ2-5
ASSLAPGLDNSPLH	TRBV5-1	TRBJ1-6
ASSFMTDSNQPQH	TRBV5-5	TRBJ1-5
ASRASGRGTDTQY	TRBV5-1	TRBJ2-3
ASSLGGPRSGNTIY	TRBV7-3	TRBJ1-3
ASSPDDLDEQF	TRBV18	TRBJ2-1
ASSPWRGQEEETQY	TRBV28	TRBJ2-5
ASSWTGDQPQH	TRBV6-5	TRBJ1-5
ASSLMAGGNNQPQH	TRBV5-5	TRBJ1-5
ASRSGQGGEGYGYT	TRBV6-6	TRBJ1-2
ASSTSGVETQY	TRBV5-8	TRBJ2-5
ASSYSRTSAETQY	TRBV6-5	TRBJ2-5
ASSYSDRGSTDTQY	TRBV6-2/TRBV6-3	TRBJ2-3
ASTEGTAYTEAF	TRBV5-8	TRBJ1-1
ASSYISGSNQPQH	TRBV6-2/TRBV6-3	TRBJ1-5
ASSQETGTGNSPLH	TRBV14	TRBJ1-6
ASSLGDLGNTIY	TRBV7-9	TRBJ1-3
ASSKTGQYNQPQH	TRBV10-2	TRBJ1-5